The 16 T cell receptor beta chains reported below all come from one sample, sequenced in a study of T cells in women clearing cervical HPV infection. Clones were read by immunoSEQ multiplex PCR, and TCRdb kept only the in-frame ones, dropping some. The table for this sample gives over 30,000 clones. Sequenced: blood buffy coat. All receptors derive from a woman aged 18 to 69 with a cervical HPV16 infection that either progressed to CIN3+ or cleared (not recorded which).

To note about this clone: The read stops 3 residues short of the end of the CDR3; the missing end is completed from the germline J gene. The chain carries TRBV11-2 and TRBJ2-3, with 12 bases that match TRBD2. Germline CDR1 SGHAT, CDR2 FQNNGV. The CDR3 loop spans 15 amino acids. V trimming: 5 bases; J trimming: 7 bases; junction bases outside the gene matches: 7. This CDR3 is CASSLRLAGVNTQYF. CDR3 bases read: TGTGCCAGCAGCCTTCGACTAGCGGGGGTAAATACG.

In regard to this clone: The read terminates 3 residues ahead of where the CDR3 ends, so the germline J gene completes it. This chain joins TRBV7-6 and TRBJ2-7; the D gene is possibly TRBD1 (6 bases). The germline V gene encodes CDR1 SGHVS and CDR2 FNYEAQ. CDR3 length equals 14 residues. V was pared by 0 bases and J by 2 bases, with 8 bases between. The chain's CDR3 is CASSLADSTYEQYF. The covered CDR3 bases are TGTGCCAGCAGCTTAGCGGACAGTACCTACGAG.

As regards this clone: The read terminates 3 residues ahead of where the CDR3 ends, so the germline J gene completes it. The chain combines TRBV2 with TRBJ2-1; D is perhaps TRBD2 (7 bases). Germline CDR1 SNHLY, CDR2 FYNNEI. The V and J ends lost 4 bases and 7 bases respectively, with 17 bases between them. The CDR3 is 15 residues long. The covered CDR3 bases are TGTGCCAGCAGTGTTTCGGCGGGGGCTAGGAATGAG. This translates into CASSVSAGARNE. The full CDR3 is CASSVSAGARNEQFF.

A note on this clone: The read terminates 3 residues before the CDR3 end, so the remaining end is supplied by the germline J gene. The V gene is TRBV2, the J gene TRBJ2-3; D could derive from TRBD1 or TRBD2 (5 bases each). Germline loops: CDR1 SNHLY, CDR2 FYNNEI. The CDR3 spans 13 residues. This chain's CDR3 is CASSDTKGETQYF. Incomplete CDR3 DNA: TGTGCCAGCAGTGACACAAAAGGGGAGACG.

The sequenced part of the CDR3 DNA is TGTGCCAGCAGTTTAGGACAGGGGGCTTACAATGAG. It specifies CASSLGQGAYNE. In full, the CDR3 reads CASSLGQGAYNEQFF. The chain is built from TRBV28 and TRBJ2-1; 11 nucleotides match TRBD1. The CDR3 end falls 3 residues outside the read, so it is completed with the germline J gene. The germline V gene encodes CDR1 MDHEN and CDR2 SYDVKM. V lost 2 bases to trimming and J lost 4 bases; unmatched junction nucleotides: 1. This CDR3 has 15 residues.

As regards this clone: The read stops 3 residues short of the end of the CDR3; the missing end is completed from the germline J gene. V usage is TRBV19 and J usage is TRBJ2-7; tentatively, D is TRBD1 (7 bases). This CDR3 region has 15 residues. Trimming took off 1 base at V and 2 bases at J, with 12 bases between the two ends. Germline V CDR1 and CDR2: LNHDA, SQIVND (reference sequence). The part of the CDR3 DNA that was read is TGTGCCAGTAGTATAGGGGCAGGGGGGCCCTACGAG. Protein: CASSIGAGGPYE. From start to end, the CDR3 is CASSIGAGGPYEQYF.

About this clone: Read data end 3 residues before the CDR3 end; the end is taken from the germline J gene. The V gene is TRBV5-5, the J gene TRBJ1-1; the match to TRBD1 covers 8 bases. The V segment lost 4 bases and the J segment 4 bases; nucleotides outside the gene matches: 9. Germline V CDR1 and CDR2: SGHKS, YYEKEE (reference sequence). This CDR3 comprises 15 residues. CDR3 sequence: CASSNSVDRATEAFF. The sequenced CDR3 bases are TGTGCCAGCAGCAACTCTGTGGACAGGGCCACTGAA.

Concerning this clone: The read falls 3 residues short of the CDR3 end, and the missing part is taken from the germline J gene. The rearrangement links TRBV6-4 to TRBJ1-1; a possible D gene is TRBD1 (5 bases). V gave up 4 bases and J gave up 5 bases, with 14 bases separating them. This CDR3 region has 14 residues. In germline, CDR1 is MRHNA, CDR2 SNTAGT. CDR3 sequence: CASSAGTGGTEAFF. The DNA read from the CDR3 is TGTGCCAGCAGTGCCGGAACAGGAGGGACTGAA.

A word on this clone: The sequence runs out 3 residues before the end of the CDR3; the remainder is reconstructed from the germline J gene. The chain links TRBV20-1 to TRBJ1-1, with D perhaps matching TRBD1 (5 bases). The germline CDR1 and CDR2 sequences are DFQATT and SNEGSKA (reference sequence). V was cut by 7 bases and J by 0 bases, with 18 bases left in between. The CDR3 contains 15 residues. CDR3: CSVTPTEKMNTEAFF. CDR3 DNA, as far as it was read: TGCAGTGTAACACCGACAGAGAAAATGAACACTGAA.

Remarks on this clone: The CDR3 is cut off 3 residues early in the read; its end comes from the germline J gene. The genes are TRBV7-2 and TRBJ1-6; 7 nucleotides agree with TRBD1. CDR1 is SGHTA, CDR2 FQGNSA, per germline. This CDR3 region has 13 residues. CDR3 residues: CASSTGQAGTLHF. Incomplete CDR3 DNA: TGTGCCAGCAGCACCGGACAGGCCGGGACC. Supplemented by reference TRBV7-2 and TRBJ1-6, the full variable domain reads GAGVSQSPSNKVTEKGKDVELRCDPISGHTALYWYRQSLGQGLEFLIYFQGNSAPDKSGLPSDRFSAERTGGSVSTLTIQRTQQEDSAVYLCASSTGQAGTLHFGNGTRLTVT.

Worth noting for this clone: Read coverage stops 3 residues before the CDR3 terminus; the germline J gene supplies the remainder. The chain has TRBV30 and TRBJ2-5; 13 positions match TRBD2. This CDR3 is 15 amino acids long. Germline trimming cut 8 bases from V and 5 bases from J; bases unmatched to any gene: 11. Looked up from germline, CDR1 is GTSNPN and CDR2 is SVGIG (reference sequence). The sequenced part of the CDR3 DNA is TGTGCCAGCACCACTAGCGGGGGGGCAGGGGAGACC. Residues: CASTTSGGAGET. The full CDR3 sequence reads CASTTSGGAGETQYF.

With regard to this clone: The read ends 3 residues shy of where the CDR3 ends; the end is completed using the germline J gene. The chain carries TRBV19 and TRBJ2-1; 7 positions agree with TRBD1. This CDR3 region has 16 residues. CDR1 and CDR2 from the germline V gene are LNHDA and SQIVND (reference sequence). The V and J ends lost 3 bases and 9 bases, in that order; junction bases with no gene match: 14. The CDR3 DNA, read in part, is TGTGCCAGTAGTATCCGTGGACAGGCCCTCGCCGGTGAG. It yields the protein CASSIRGQALAGE. The full CDR3 protein reads CASSIRGQALAGEQFF.

Regarding this clone: The read falls 3 residues short of the CDR3 end, and the missing part is taken from the germline J gene. This chain uses TRBV5-1 with TRBJ2-5, with 7 bases that match TRBD1. V lost 4 bases, J lost 5 bases, and 8 bases stayed unmatched. This CDR3 has 14 amino acids. Germline values: CDR1 SGHRS, CDR2 YFSETQ. CDR3 amino acids: CASSPGQAVETQYF. The DNA read from the CDR3 is TGCGCCAGCAGCCCCGGACAGGCGGTGGAGACC.

As for this clone: The read gets to within 3 residues of the CDR3 end, and the germline J gene fills in the rest. This same CDR3 is encoded by further DNA sequences in the sample. The chain has TRBV19 and TRBJ1-3; the D gene is possibly TRBD1 (6 bases). CDR1 LNHDA and CDR2 SQIVND come from the germline V gene (reference sequence). This CDR3 spans 12 amino acids. The CDR3 reads CAVTGRGGSIYF. CDR3 DNA (partial): TGTGCCGTCACAGGGCGCGGGGGGTCT.

As for this clone: The observed sequence ends 3 residues before the CDR3 terminus, with the missing tail filled in from the germline J gene. This chain connects TRBV6-1 to TRBJ1-3; no firm D call. Trimming removed 1 base from V and 0 bases from J, with 7 bases in between. Germline V lookup: CDR1 MNHNS, CDR2 SASEGT. The CDR3 is made up of 15 amino acids. The sequenced CDR3 bases are TGTGCCAGCAGTGAAGTTCCGGGCTCTGGAAACACC. It encodes CASSEVPGSGNT. The whole CDR3 protein reads CASSEVPGSGNTIYF.

A word on this clone: The sequence runs out 3 residues before the end of the CDR3; the remainder is reconstructed from the germline J gene. V usage is TRBV5-1 and J usage is TRBJ1-4, with D perhaps TRBD1 (6 bases). Germline V gene data show CDR1 as SGHRS and CDR2 as YFSETQ. The V and J ends lost 3 bases and 4 bases respectively, with 13 bases between them. The CDR3 contains 15 residues. CDR3 in amino acids: CASSSTGLGNEKLFF. CDR3 bases read: TGCGCCAGCAGCTCTACAGGGCTCGGTAATGAAAAA.